Given below is one T cell receptor (beta chain) in context. With V trimmed by 0 bases and J by 4 bases, 7 bases remained unmatched. CDR3 length: 16 amino acids. In germline, CDR1 is SGDLS, CDR2 YYNGEE. In the original processing: Amplifying reference gene primers gave estimates of nucleated cell counts. Libraries were prepared by immunoSEQ multiplex PCR; TCRdb keeps only in-frame clonotypes and omits some of them. The DNA gave D and trimming, while V, J and clone size come from that table. The sample has hundreds of thousands of clones, around 84% seen once. These data belong to a study of blood T cell repertoires in COVID-19. Study in general: The study drew acute and convalescent COVID-19 samples from the United States, Italy and Spain. T cells, B-cell-depleted T cells, or PBMCs supplied cDNA or gDNA.

Sequencing input: peripheral blood. This clonotype originated in a woman aged 18-29 years with acute or convalescent COVID-19. The chain recombines TRBV9 with TRBJ2-3; 8 bases map to TRBD2. The CDR3 reads CASSVGDSGASDTQYF. The CDR3 DNA is TGTGCCAGCAGCGTAGGCGATAGCGGGGCATCAGATACGCAGTATTTT.